The 17 T cell receptor beta chains in this list originate from one sample, sequenced in a study of blood T cell repertoires in COVID-19. Sequencing used immunoSEQ multiplex PCR; TCRdb keeps in-frame clones, though not all of them. Of approximately 170,000 clones listed, more than 70% are singletons. Sequenced: PBMCs or T cells enriched from blood (not recorded which). These receptor sequences come from a middle-aged man who had recovered from COVID-19.

This clone was picked up a small number of times. The chain has TRBV2 and TRBJ1-2; 10 positions match TRBD1. Germline-derived CDR1 and CDR2 are SNHLY and FYNNEI. This CDR3 spans 14 amino acids. V gave up 2 bases and J gave up 4 bases; unmatched junction bases: 1. The CDR3 sequence: CASSERTGGYGYTF. In nucleotides, the CDR3 is TGTGCCAGCAGTGAAAGGACAGGGGGCTATGGCTACACCTTC.

The chain is built from TRBV23-1 and TRBJ2-7; possible D gene TRBD1, 6 bases. TRBV23-1 falls under the ORF class, with uncertain function. V was shortened by 7 bases and J by 0 bases, with 22 bases between the two germline ends. The CDR3 consists of 17 residues. CDR3 residues: CASTPRVRRGTSYEQYV. The CDR3 DNA follows: TGCGCCAGCACCCCTCGAGTTCGCAGGGGTACCTCCTACGAGCAGTACGTC.

This chain links TRBV5-1 with TRBJ2-5; 10 bases match TRBD2. V lost 7 bases and J lost 1; bases outside the gene matches: 4. The germline gives CDR1 SGHRS, CDR2 YFSETQ. The CDR3 has 14 residues. The CDR3 spells CASFPSGGQETQYF. Here the CDR3 DNA reads TGCGCCAGCTTCCCTAGCGGGGGCCAAGAGACCCAGTACTTC.

The chain couples TRBV4-2 to TRBJ2-5; the D is unclear. The CDR3 length is 18 residues. The germline gives CDR1 LGHNA, CDR2 YNFKEQ. The V gene lost 0 bases and the J gene lost 2 bases, with 19 bases spanning the gap. The CDR3 loop is CASSQDAATFTSQETQYF. As DNA, the CDR3 is TGTGCCAGCAGCCAAGATGCTGCTACTTTCACTTCACAAGAGACCCAGTACTTC.

The chain combines TRBV6-5 with TRBJ1-2; 10 bases agree with TRBD1. After removal of 6 bases from V and 7 bases from J, the junction contained 11 bases not matched to a gene. This CDR3 is 15 amino acids long. Looked up from germline, CDR1 is MNHEY and CDR2 is SVGAGI. The CDR3 DNA follows: TGTGCCAGCAGCCTTACTCCGGGACAGGGGTCTGGCTACACCTTC. Its translation is CASSLTPGQGSGYTF.

This clone has just one count. The chain uses TRBV30 and TRBJ1-2; TRBD1 matches at 7 bases. Germline V lookup: CDR1 GTSNPN, CDR2 SVGIG (reference sequence). V lost 1 base and J lost 8; bases outside the gene matches: 7. CDR3 length: 13 residues. CDR3 loop: CAWSGGTAFGYTF. CDR3 DNA: TGTGCCTGGAGTGGTGGGACAGCCTTCGGCTACACCTTC.

This clone appeared a single time. The CDR3 here is CARPGIAGGPGTGELFF. Here the CDR3 DNA reads TGCGCCAGGCCCGGAATAGCGGGGGGGCCCGGCACCGGGGAGCTGTTTTTT. The V call is TRBV10-1, the J call TRBJ2-2, with TRBD2 matching 11 bases. V shed 9 bases, J shed 4 bases, and the junction held 13 bases outside the gene matches. CDR1 is WNHNN, CDR2 SYGVQD, per germline (reference sequence). The length of the CDR3 is 17 residues.

This clone has only a few counts. The sample has other DNA sequences that encode this CDR3 too. The chain is built from TRBV18 and TRBJ1-5; no clear D gene. Germline V gene sequence: CDR1 KGHSH, CDR2 LQKENI. V lost 3 bases, J lost 4 bases, and 7 bases lay in between. There are 13 residues in the CDR3. The CDR3 DNA is TGTGCCAGCTCACCGGGCGAGAATCAGCCCCAGCATTTT. Its translation is CASSPGENQPQHF.

The chain links TRBV5-4 to TRBJ2-1; TRBD2 aligns across 8 bases. Per the germline V gene, CDR1 is SGHNT and CDR2 is YYREEE (reference sequence). The J segment lost 5 bases and the V segment lost 1 base, leaving 5 bases of the junction unmatched. CDR3 size: 15 residues. The CDR3: CASSLRSGGNNEQFF. CDR3 sequence (DNA): TGTGCCAGCAGCTTGCGGAGCGGGGGAAACAATGAGCAGTTCTTC. Looking up the rest from reference TRBV5-4 and TRBJ2-1 gives the full variable domain: ETGVTQSPTHLIKTRGQQVTLRCSSQSGHNTVSWYQQALGQGPQFIFQYYREEENGRGNFPPRFSGLQFPNYSSELNVNALELDDSALYLCASSLRSGGNNEQFFGPGTRLTVL.

The chain carries TRBV27 and TRBJ2-7; a weak D match, TRBD1 (5 bases). V was shortened by 3 bases and J by 4 bases, with 10 bases between the two germline ends. This CDR3 has 13 residues. The germline CDR1 and CDR2 sequences are MNHEY and SMNVEV (reference sequence). The CDR3 region is CASSFIDSYEQYV. The CDR3 bases are TGTGCCAGCAGTTTCATAGACAGTTACGAGCAGTACGTC.

The chain employs TRBV28 and TRBJ2-7, with D unresolved. In germline, CDR1 is MDHEN, CDR2 SYDVKM. The CDR3 sequence is 12 residues long. V was trimmed by 6 bases and J by 3 bases, leaving 9 bases between them. The CDR3 here is CASSRVGYEQYF. The CDR3 nucleotides read TGTGCCAGCAGCCGCGTCGGCTACGAGCAGTACTTC. Supplemented by reference TRBV28 and TRBJ2-7, the full variable domain reads DVKVTQSSRYLVKRTGEKVFLECVQDMDHENMFWYRQDPGLGLRLIYFSYDVKMKEKGDIPEGYSVSREKKERFSLILESASTNQTSMYLCASSRVGYEQYFGPGTRLTVT.

This chain connects TRBV20-1 to TRBJ1-2; D unresolved. Germline V gene sequence: CDR1 DFQATT, CDR2 SNEGSKA (reference sequence). This CDR3 comprises 11 residues. The germline V and J ends were trimmed by 0 bases and 4 bases, with 3 bases remaining between them. CDR3 nucleotide sequence: TGCAGTGCTAGAGAGGCCTATGGCTACACCTTC. Encoded protein: CSAREAYGYTF.

This chain links TRBV10-2 with TRBJ1-6; D is perhaps TRBD1 (6 bases). Germline CDR1 WSHSY, CDR2 SAAADI. CDR3 size: 15 residues. Between the trimmed V and J ends, which lost 0 bases and 6 bases, there was a span of 9 bases. The DNA of the CDR3 is TGCGCCAGCAGTGAGTCCGGGACACCTAATTCACCCCTCCACTTT. It is translated as CASSESGTPNSPLHF.

V gene TRBV7-9 combines with J gene TRBJ1-1, with D tentatively TRBD1 (6 bases). This CDR3 has 14 residues. The germline gives CDR1 SEHNR, CDR2 FQNEAQ (reference sequence). Trimming took 5 bases from V and 0 from J, leaving 10 bases between them. This CDR3 is CASSPGQMNTEAFF. CDR3 nucleotides: TGTGCCAGCAGCCCGGGACAAATGAACACTGAAGCTTTCTTT.

As to this clone: This CDR3 is also generated by other DNA sequences in the sample. The chain combines TRBV5-1 with TRBJ1-1; D unclear. There are 14 residues in the CDR3. V was clipped by 0 bases and J by 1 base, with 7 bases between them. CDR1 and CDR2 from the germline V gene are SGHRS and YFSETQ. CDR3 loop: CASSLARGNTEAFF. CDR3 bases: TGCGCCAGCAGCTTGGCACGGGGGAACACTGAAGCTTTCTTT.

The CDR3 nucleotides are TGTGCCAGCAAAGACAGAGTGGGGGCAAACACTGAAGCTTTCTTT. Translation gives CASKDRVGANTEAFF. The chain uses TRBV7-8 and TRBJ1-1; a weak D match, TRBD1 (6 bases). Trimming left V 7 bases short and J 2 bases short, with 17 bases between. This CDR3 has 15 residues. The V gene's germline CDR1 is SGHVS and CDR2 FQNEAQ.

This clone was detected once. A junction end diverges from the germline sequence, so it may reflect a read error. J is TRBJ2-7 and V is TRBV5-6, with TRBD1 matching 8 bases. Germline CDR1 reads SGHDT; CDR2 reads YYEEEE. The CDR3 extends over 13 amino acids. This chain's CDR3 is CASSSLSGTGPLF. The CDR3 DNA reads as TGTGCCAGCAGTTCCCTCTCCGGGACAGGTCCTCTATTC.